This T cell receptor beta chain was sequenced for a study of CD8 T cells in ankylosing spondylitis. Study-level results: Significant enrichment of disease-linked clones was reportedly seen in matched ankylosing spondylitis synovial fluid.

Libraries of TCR beta came from quantitative 5'-RACE with molecular barcodes. One entry per CDR3 protein results from TCRdb running MiXCR on the 5' RACE reads. This sample yields some 240,000 distinct CDR3 sequences, of which 15% to 20% are seen a single time; around a third belongs to the top ten. The CDR3 has 16 amino acids. V was cut by 2 bases and J by 0 bases, with 11 bases left in between. Germline CDR1 is SGHTA and CDR2 is FQGTGA. Relative to its sample, this clonotype is medium-sized. What it binds is unknown. Sequenced: blood, either unsorted or a sorted T cell fraction (not recorded which). The receptor's source is a male donor with ankylosing spondylitis or in good health (not recorded which). The chain links TRBV7-3 to TRBJ2-1; D possibly matches TRBD1 or TRBD2 (6 bases each). The CDR3 DNA reads TGTGCCAGCAGCTTACTGGGGGGCCTCTCCTACAATGAGCAGTTCTTC. Protein sequence: CASSLLGGLSYNEQFF.